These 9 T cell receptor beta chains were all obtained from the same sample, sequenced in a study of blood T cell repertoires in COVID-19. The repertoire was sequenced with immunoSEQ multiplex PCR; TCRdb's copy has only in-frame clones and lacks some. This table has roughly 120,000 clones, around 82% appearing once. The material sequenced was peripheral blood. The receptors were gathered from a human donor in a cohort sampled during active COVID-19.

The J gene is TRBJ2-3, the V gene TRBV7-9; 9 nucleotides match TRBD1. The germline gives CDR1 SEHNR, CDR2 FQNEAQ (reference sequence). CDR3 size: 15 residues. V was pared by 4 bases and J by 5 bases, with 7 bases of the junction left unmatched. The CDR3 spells CASSSRTGEGDTQYF. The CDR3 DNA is TGTGCCAGCAGCTCCCGGACAGGGGAAGGAGATACGCAGTATTTT.

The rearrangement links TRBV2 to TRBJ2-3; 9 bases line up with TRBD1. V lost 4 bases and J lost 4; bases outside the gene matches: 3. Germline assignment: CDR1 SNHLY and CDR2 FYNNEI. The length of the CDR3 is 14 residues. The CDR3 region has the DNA TGTGCCAGCAGTGGAAGGACAGGGGCAGATACGCAGTATTTT. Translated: CASSGRTGADTQYF. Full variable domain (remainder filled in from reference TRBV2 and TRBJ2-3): EPEVTQTPSHQVTQMGQEVILRCVPISNHLYFYWYRQILGQKVEFLVSFYNNEISEKSEIFDDQFSVERPDGSNFTLKIRSTKLEDSAMYFCASSGRTGADTQYFGPGTRLTVL.

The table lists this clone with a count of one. CDR3 sequence reads: CASSQVLTGGNTIYF. The CDR3 DNA sequence: TGTGCCAGCAGCCAAGTTCTTACGGGGGGAAACACCATATATTTT. The chain has TRBV3-1 (or the pseudogene TRBV3-2) and TRBJ1-3; no firm D call. The CDR3 covers 15 residues. CDR1 and CDR2 from the germline V gene are LGHDT and YNNKEL (reference sequence). Trimming shortened V by 1 base and J by 4 bases, and 11 bases separated the two germline ends.

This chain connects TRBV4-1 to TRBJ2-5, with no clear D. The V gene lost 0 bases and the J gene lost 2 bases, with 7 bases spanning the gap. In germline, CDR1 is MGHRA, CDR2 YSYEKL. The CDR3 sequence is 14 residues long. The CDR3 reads CASSQDVLQETQYF. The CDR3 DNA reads TGCGCCAGCAGCCAAGACGTCCTTCAAGAGACCCAGTACTTC.

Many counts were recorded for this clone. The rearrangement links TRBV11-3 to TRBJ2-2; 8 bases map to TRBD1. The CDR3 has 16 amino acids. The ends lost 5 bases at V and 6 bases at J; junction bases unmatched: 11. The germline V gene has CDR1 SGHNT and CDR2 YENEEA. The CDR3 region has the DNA TGTGCCAGCAGCGGCCGGACAGGGTATCAATCCGGGGAGCTGTTTTTT. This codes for CASSGRTGYQSGELFF.

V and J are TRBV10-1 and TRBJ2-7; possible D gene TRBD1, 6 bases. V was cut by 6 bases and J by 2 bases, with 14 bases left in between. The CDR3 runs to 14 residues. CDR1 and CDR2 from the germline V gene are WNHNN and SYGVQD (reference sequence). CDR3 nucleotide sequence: TGCGCCAGCAGCCCAACCACAGGGCCCTACGAGCAGTACTTC. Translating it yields CASSPTTGPYEQYF.

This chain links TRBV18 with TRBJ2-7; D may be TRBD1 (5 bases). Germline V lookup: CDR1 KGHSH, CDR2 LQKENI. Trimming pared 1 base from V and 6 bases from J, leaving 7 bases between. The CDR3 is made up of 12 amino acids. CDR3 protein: CASSPRQGEQYF. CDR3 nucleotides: TGTGCCAGCTCACCACGGCAGGGCGAGCAGTACTTC.

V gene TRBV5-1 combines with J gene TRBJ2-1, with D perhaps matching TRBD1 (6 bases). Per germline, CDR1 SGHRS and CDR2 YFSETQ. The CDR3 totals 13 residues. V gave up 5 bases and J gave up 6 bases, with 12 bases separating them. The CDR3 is CASRNNRANEQFF. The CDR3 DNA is TGCGCCAGCAGGAACAACAGGGCCAATGAGCAGTTCTTC.

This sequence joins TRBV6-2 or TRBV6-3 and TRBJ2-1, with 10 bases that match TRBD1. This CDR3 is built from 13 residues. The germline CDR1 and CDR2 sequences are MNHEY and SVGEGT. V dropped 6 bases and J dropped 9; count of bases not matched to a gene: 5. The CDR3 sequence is CASSGQGVTEQFF. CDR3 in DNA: TGTGCCAGCAGCGGACAGGGGGTAACTGAGCAGTTCTTC.